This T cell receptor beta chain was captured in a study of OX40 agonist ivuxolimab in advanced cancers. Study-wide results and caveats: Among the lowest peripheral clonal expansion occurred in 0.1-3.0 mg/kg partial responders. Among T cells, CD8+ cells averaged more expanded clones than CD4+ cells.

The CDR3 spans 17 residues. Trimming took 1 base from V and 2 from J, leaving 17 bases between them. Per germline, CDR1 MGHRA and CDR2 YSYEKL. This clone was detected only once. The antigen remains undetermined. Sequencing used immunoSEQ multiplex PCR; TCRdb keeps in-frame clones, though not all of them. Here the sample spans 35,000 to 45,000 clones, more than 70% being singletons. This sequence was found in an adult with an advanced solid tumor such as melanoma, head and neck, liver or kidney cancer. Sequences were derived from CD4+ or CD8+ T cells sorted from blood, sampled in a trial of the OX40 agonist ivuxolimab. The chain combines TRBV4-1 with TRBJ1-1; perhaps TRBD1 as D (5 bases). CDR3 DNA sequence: TGCGCCAGCAGCCAAGGAGTTCTGGGGGGGTACAACACTGAAGCTTTCTTT. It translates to CASSQGVLGGYNTEAFF.